This TCR beta chain was sequenced for a study of vaccination and CD4 T cells after COVID-19. Across the whole study: Recovered-phase convalescent patients showed SARS-CoV-2 positivity by nasal swab PCR; 9 or 10 were mild, one severe. Overlapping spike peptides of SARS-CoV-2, HCoV-NL63, HCoV-OC43 and HCoV-229E stimulated the cells.

The Oncomine TCR Beta short-read assay generated sequence data from the DNA of cultured CD4+ T cells. MiXCR, run by TCRdb on the PCR reads, gives a single entry per CDR3 protein. The sample includes 4,000 to 4,500 distinct CDR3 sequences, about 20% of them seen just once. Specified treatment: roughly 10-day PBMC culture with coronavirus spike peptide pools or control peptides (ViraFEST assay). The CDR3 is 17 amino acids. Trimming stripped 0 bases from V and 0 bases from J, with 13 bases between. Germline CDR1 and CDR2: MNHEY and SVGAGI. Worth noting for this clonotype: As yet, its antigen is unknown.

The TCR sequence derives from a human donor who had recovered from COVID-19. The chain links TRBV6-5 to TRBJ2-3; D is possibly TRBD2 (5 bases). Sequencing was done on a sample of CD4+ T cells from blood, cultured in vitro. The chain's CDR3 is CASSYSFAGPSTDTQYF. The CDR3 bases are TGTGCCAGCAGTTACTCTTTCGCGGGCCCTAGCACAGATACGCAGTATTTT.